Listed here are 24 T cell receptor beta chains from one sample, sequenced in a study of beta chain features in type 1 diabetes. Sequenced material consisted of expressed TCRB transcripts (all of the isolated RNA was reverse transcribed). The data were produced by immunoSEQ multiplex PCR, yet TCRdb's version contains in-frame clones alone and is incomplete. Among 600,000 to 750,000 clones listed, 9.5% to 15% were seen once. Study-wide results and caveats: Shortening of TCRB CDR3s, moderate but significant, appeared in all four CD4+ subsets of Type 1 diabetes patients.

Their antigens are not known. Material for sequencing was naive CD4+ T cells from blood. The origin of the receptors is a man aged 30 to 45 with type 1 diabetes.

V usage is TRBV2 and J usage is TRBJ2-3; 16 nucleotides align to TRBD2. V lost 7 bases to trimming and J lost 4 bases; unmatched junction nucleotides: 2. The CDR3 is 15 amino acids. Germline V gene sequence: CDR1 SNHLY, CDR2 FYNNEI. CDR3 sequence: CASKGTSGGADTQYF. CDR3 nucleotide sequence: TGTGCCAGCAAAGGGACTAGCGGGGGGGCAGATACGCAGTATTTT. Variable domain in full (rest from reference TRBV2 and TRBJ2-3): EPEVTQTPSHQVTQMGQEVILRCVPISNHLYFYWYRQILGQKVEFLVSFYNNEISEKSEIFDDQFSVERPDGSNFTLKIRSTKLEDSAMYFCASKGTSGGADTQYFGPGTRLTVL.

This clone was detected only a few times. V usage is TRBV7-2 and J usage is TRBJ2-1; TRBD1 aligns across 9 bases. V gave up 4 bases and J gave up 2 bases; unmatched junction bases: 12. The germline CDR1 and CDR2 sequences are SGHTA and FQGNSA. The CDR3 contains 18 residues. CDR3 DNA sequence: TGTGCCAGCAGCTCCCCCGGAGGGACAGGGCACACCTACAATGAGCAGTTCTTC. It codes for CASSSPGGTGHTYNEQFF.

The V gene is TRBV19, the J gene TRBJ2-5; 7 bases are shared with TRBD1. V was pared by 10 bases and J by 5 bases, with 10 bases of the junction left unmatched. The CDR3 is 13 amino acids. The germline V gene encodes CDR1 LNHDA and CDR2 SQIVND (reference sequence). In DNA form, the CDR3 reads TGTGCCACCGGAAAGGGACAGAAGGAGACCCAGTACTTC. The encoded protein is CATGKGQKETQYF. Supplemented by reference TRBV19 and TRBJ2-5, the full variable domain reads DGGITQSPKYLFRKEGQNVTLSCEQNLNHDAMYWYRQDPGQGLRLIYYSQIVNDFQKGDIAEGYSVSREKKESFPLTVTSAQKNPTAFYLCATGKGQKETQYFGPGTRLLVL.

The rearrangement uses TRBV7-3 and TRBJ2-1; no firm D call. The V end lost 5 bases, the J end lost 0 bases, and 14 bases lay between the germline ends. The germline V gene encodes CDR1 SGHTA and CDR2 FQGTGA. The CDR3 is 16 residues long. CDR3 in amino acids: CASSPLKHVSYNEQFF. In DNA form, the CDR3 reads TGTGCCAGCAGCCCGCTAAAGCATGTCTCCTACAATGAGCAGTTCTTC.

The chain's CDR3 is CASSPREFYNEQFF. For the CDR3, the DNA is TGCGCCAGCAGCCCCAGGGAGTTCTACAATGAGCAGTTCTTC. The chain links TRBV5-1 to TRBJ2-1; perhaps D is TRBD1 or TRBD2 (5 bases each). Between the trimmed V and J ends, which lost 4 bases and 3 bases, there was a span of 11 bases. The CDR3 is 14 residues long. Germline assignment: CDR1 SGHRS and CDR2 YFSETQ. Drawing the rest from reference TRBV5-1 and TRBJ2-1, the complete variable domain is KAGVTQTPRYLIKTRGQQVTLSCSPISGHRSVSWYQQTPGQGLQFLFEYFSETQRNKGNFPGRFSGRQFSNSRSEMNVSTLELGDSALYLCASSPREFYNEQFFGPGTRLTVL.

V is TRBV27 and J is TRBJ2-2, with 9 nucleotides matching TRBD1. The CDR3 length is 16 residues. Trimming cost V 5 bases and J 9 bases; bases outside gene matches: 13. CDR1 and CDR2 from the germline V gene are MNHEY and SMNVEV (reference sequence). CDR3 sequence reads: CASSIIPGQGIRELFF. CDR3 nucleotides: TGTGCCAGCAGTATCATACCGGGACAGGGAATCAGGGAGCTGTTTTTT.

This chain links TRBV28 with TRBJ2-5; D is perhaps TRBD1 or TRBD2 (5 bases each). The CDR3 length is 13 residues. Germline CDR1 is MDHEN and CDR2 is SYDVKM. V was shortened by 4 bases and J by 2 bases, with 8 bases between the two germline ends. CDR3 bases: TGTGCCAGCAGTTCCAGGGAGCAAGAGACCCAGTACTTC. Translating it yields CASSSREQETQYF.

CDR3 residues: CASSSGQGSSVTGELFF. In nucleotides, the CDR3 is TGTGCCAGCAGCTCGGGACAGGGCTCCTCGGTCACCGGGGAGCTGTTTTTT. The chain joins TRBV7-9 to TRBJ2-2, with 9 bases identical to TRBD1. Germline trimming cut 4 bases from V and 4 bases from J; bases unmatched to any gene: 10. This CDR3 comprises 17 residues. Germline-derived CDR1 and CDR2 are SEHNR and FQNEAQ (reference sequence).

This clone was seen a few times. The V and J genes are TRBV25-1 and TRBJ2-3; 11 bases are a match to TRBD1. Germline loops: CDR1 MGHDK, CDR2 SYGVNS. The trim removed 3 bases at V and 4 bases at J, leaving 3 bases unmatched. The CDR3 contains 15 residues. CDR3 coding DNA: TGTGCCAGCAGTGAGGGGACAGGGGGAGCAGATACGCAGTATTTT. Its translation: CASSEGTGGADTQYF.

A few counts support this clone. The gene calls are TRBV19 and TRBJ1-2, with D maybe TRBD1 (6 bases). V lost 7 bases and J lost 4, with 16 bases in between. Germline-derived CDR1 and CDR2 are LNHDA and SQIVND (reference sequence). The CDR3 has 14 residues. For the CDR3, the DNA is TGTGCCAGTATTTTGACCGGGGGCCTCTATGGCTACACCTTC. The encoded protein is CASILTGGLYGYTF.

This clone was seen only a few times. The sample carries other DNA sequences with the same CDR3. CDR3 sequence (DNA): TGCGCCAGCAGCTTGGCGGAGGGGTCTTCCTACGAGCAGTACTTC. Translation: CASSLAEGSSYEQYF. The rearrangement links TRBV5-1 to TRBJ2-7; the D gene is possibly TRBD2 (6 bases). The CDR3 loop spans 15 amino acids. Germline V gene sequence: CDR1 SGHRS, CDR2 YFSETQ. V lost 0 bases and J lost 1, with 11 bases in between.

This clone was observed a few times. The gene calls are TRBV29-1 and TRBJ1-5, with D perhaps TRBD1 (6 bases). Per the germline V gene, CDR1 is SQVTM and CDR2 is ANQGSEA. V was pared by 4 bases and J by 6 bases, with 10 bases between. The CDR3 is made up of 12 amino acids. CDR3 in amino acids: CSVGQAGQPQHF. Here the CDR3 DNA reads TGCAGCGTTGGACAGGCCGGTCAGCCCCAGCATTTT. The whole variable domain, filled in from reference TRBV29-1 and TRBJ1-5, reads SAVISQKPSRDICQRGTSLTIQCQVDSQVTMMFWYRQQPGQSLTLIATANQGSEATYESGFVIDKFPISRPNLTFSTLTVSNMSPEDSSIYLCSVGQAGQPQHFGDGTRLSIL.

The chain uses TRBV6-5 and TRBJ2-3; D gene uncertain. The CDR3 consists of 11 residues. Trimming shortened V by 5 bases and J by 6 bases, and 6 bases separated the two germline ends. Looked up from germline, CDR1 is MNHEY and CDR2 is SVGAGI. CDR3 residues: CASSIRDTQYF. The CDR3 coding sequence is TGTGCCAGCAGTATTCGCGATACGCAGTATTTT.

This clone was picked up a small number of times. The chain employs TRBV28 and TRBJ1-5; D gene uncertain. CDR1 MDHEN and CDR2 SYDVKM come from the germline V gene. The V end lost 6 bases, the J end lost 6 bases, and 9 bases lay between the germline ends. The CDR3 has 12 amino acids. Here the CDR3 reads CASRYTFQPQHF. In nucleotides, the CDR3 is TGTGCCAGCAGATACACCTTTCAGCCCCAGCATTTT.

A few counts support this clone. Other DNA sequences in this specimen translate into the identical CDR3. The chain is built from TRBV5-1 and TRBJ2-5; D tentatively reads TRBD1 or TRBD2 (6 bases each). The CDR3 sequence is 13 residues long. Germline assignment: CDR1 SGHRS and CDR2 YFSETQ. V was shortened by 4 bases and J by 0 bases, with 7 bases between the two germline ends. The chain's CDR3 is CASSGGHQETQYF. In DNA, the CDR3 is TGCGCCAGCAGCGGGGGGCACCAAGAGACCCAGTACTTC.

This clone turned up a few times. The CDR3, as DNA: TGTGCCAGCAGTGACCTCCCGGGGGGGGCGAGCTCCTACAATGAGCAGTTCTTC. Translating gives CASSDLPGGASSYNEQFF. V and J are TRBV25-1 and TRBJ2-1, with 8 bases fitting TRBD2. The CDR3 is 18 residues long. V lost 3 bases to trimming and J lost 0 bases; unmatched junction nucleotides: 10. Germline V gene lookup returns CDR1 MGHDK and CDR2 SYGVNS.

This clone was observed a few times. The chain recombines TRBV30 with TRBJ2-5, with 8 bases identical to TRBD2. The CDR3 is made up of 14 amino acids. Germline assignment: CDR1 GTSNPN and CDR2 SVGIG (reference sequence). V gave up 4 bases and J gave up 2 bases; unmatched junction bases: 6. DNA of the CDR3: TGTGCCTGGACCCGGGGGGGATCACAAGAGACCCAGTACTTC. Translated: CAWTRGGSQETQYF. The whole variable domain, remainder taken from reference TRBV30 and TRBJ2-5, is SQTIHQWPATLVQPVGSPLSLECTVEGTSNPNLYWYRQAAGRGLQLLFYSVGIGQISSEVPQNLSASRPQDRQFILSSKKLLLSDSGFYLCAWTRGGSQETQYFGPGTRLLVL.

This clone occurred a few times. V gene TRBV7-2 combines with J gene TRBJ2-5; 7 bases align to TRBD1. The germline CDR1 and CDR2 sequences are SGHTA and FQGNSA. V trimming: 5 bases; J trimming: 1 base; junction bases outside the gene matches: 7. The CDR3 is 15 amino acids. The CDR3 region has the DNA TGTGCCAGCAGCCAGGGACAGAAATTCCAAGAGACCCAGTACTTC. Residues: CASSQGQKFQETQYF. The variable domain in full, with the rest retrieved from reference TRBV7-2 and TRBJ2-5, is GAGVSQSPSNKVTEKGKDVELRCDPISGHTALYWYRQSLGQGLEFLIYFQGNSAPDKSGLPSDRFSAERTGGSVSTLTIQRTQQEDSAVYLCASSQGQKFQETQYFGPGTRLLVL.

The chain employs TRBV25-1 and TRBJ2-7; TRBD1 matches 10 bases. The CDR3 is made up of 16 amino acids. CDR1 and CDR2 from the germline V gene are MGHDK and SYGVNS. After removal of 1 base from V and 4 bases from J, the junction contained 7 bases not matched to a gene. The CDR3 DNA is TGTGCCAGCAGTGAATCCCCGGGACAGGGGTCTTACGAGCAGTACTTC. Amino acids: CASSESPGQGSYEQYF.

This clone was observed a handful of times. The rearrangement uses TRBV10-3 and TRBJ2-1; D perhaps matches TRBD2 (5 bases). V lost 7 bases and J lost 6, with 13 bases in between. CDR3 length equals 13 residues. Germline values: CDR1 ENHRY, CDR2 SYGVKD. CDR3 protein: CAIKGVTFNEQFF. In nucleotides, the CDR3 is TGTGCCATCAAGGGAGTCACTTTCAATGAGCAGTTCTTC.

This clone has a handful of counts. This chain uses TRBV7-3 with TRBJ2-1; D call uncertain. This CDR3 spans 14 amino acids. The V and J ends lost 4 bases and 9 bases respectively, with 16 bases between them. The germline V gene has CDR1 SGHTA and CDR2 FQGTGA. As DNA, the CDR3 is TGTGCCAGCAGCTCCACATCGGACGAACGTGAGCAGTTCTTC. It yields the protein CASSSTSDEREQFF.

The chain couples TRBV9 to TRBJ2-3, with D perhaps TRBD2 (6 bases). This CDR3 contains 16 residues. V lost 3 bases to trimming and J lost 0 bases, with 14 bases between them. The germline V gene has CDR1 SGDLS and CDR2 YYNGEE. CDR3 amino acids: CASSGGGTSSTDTQYF. CDR3 nucleotide sequence: TGTGCCAGCAGCGGAGGCGGGACGTCTAGCACAGATACGCAGTATTTT.

This clone was seen more than once but under ten times. This sequence joins TRBV9 and TRBJ1-1, with D hard to call. Germline V lookup: CDR1 SGDLS, CDR2 YYNGEE. This CDR3 region has 13 residues. V was clipped by 2 bases and J by 1 base, with 6 bases between them. CDR3 region: CASSVIANTEAFF. CDR3 DNA sequence: TGTGCCAGCAGCGTCATAGCGAACACTGAAGCTTTCTTT.

The chain carries TRBV27 and TRBJ2-7; tentatively, D is TRBD1 (6 bases). The V and J ends lost 0 bases and 3 bases respectively, with 12 bases between them. The CDR3 covers 15 residues. The germline gives CDR1 MNHEY, CDR2 SMNVEV (reference sequence). The CDR3 protein is CASSLSMGQIYEQYF. CDR3 DNA sequence: TGTGCCAGCAGTTTATCGATGGGACAAATCTACGAGCAGTACTTC.